This T cell receptor beta chain was found in a study of T-cell reconstitution after alpha-beta-depleted transplantation in children (dated by TCRdb to the mid-2010s). Some background on the complete study: The study quantitatively tracked T-cell immune reconstitution after TCRalphabeta/CD19-depleted allogeneic hematopoietic cell transplantation in children using TCR repertoire profiling.

Broader findings and caveats from the paper: The apparently early recovery of alphabetaT-cell counts about two months after transplant reportedly depended on only several hundred rapidly expanded clones that came from non-depleted graft cells. The frequencies of hyperexpanded clones fell over the following months, and after one year, T-cell counts and TCRbeta diversity were mostly attributed to newly produced T cells. In some patients, the high TCRbeta diversity seen at day 60 was put down to recipient T cells and intrathymic progenitors that had survived conditioning.

Receptor amplification or capture employed PCR. The reads were generated on an Illumina HiSeq 2500. TCR libraries were prepared with molecular barcoding, using unique molecular identifiers to normalize TCRbeta repertoire quantification. TCRdb's own reprocessing of the public reads used fastp at Q25 and MiXCR and kept productive beta chains. Identical CDR3 proteins give one entry, which carries the most common genes and DNA. In all, the sample holds 500,000 to 750,000 distinct CDR3 sequences, and 10% to 15% of those were seen once. The top ten hold 2.2% of the sample. Read against the paper, the sample's treatment or condition label means: allogeneic hematopoietic cell transplantation with graft depleted of TCRalphabeta T cells and CD19 B cells. Transplant recipients were children who received TCRalphabeta/CD19-depleted allogeneic hematopoietic cell grafts. The germline V gene (reference sequence) specifies LNHDA as CDR1 and SQIVND as CDR2. At the junction V is shortened by 3 bases and J by 3 bases, with 8 bases in between. The CDR3, cysteine through phenylalanine, is 13 amino acids long. Only the CDR3 DNA is retained, 39 bases long and in frame from the first base.

A few counts support this clonotype. Which antigen it targets is not known. The input lacks base qualities; no much larger clone sits a single base away. The sequencing here drew on PBMCs, mostly from graft donor cells, taken 360 days after TCRalphabeta/CD19-depleted stem cell transplant. This sequence uses TRBV19 and TRBJ1-1; the D gene cannot be named for sure. This sequence originates from a male patient younger than 18 who had a stem cell transplant for acute myeloid leukemia, so the T cells may come from the graft donor. The DNA sequence is given as TGTGCCAGTAGTATGGCCGGGGACACTGAAGCTTTCTTT. This is translated as CASSMAGDTEAFF.